There are a few counts of the clone carrying this T cell receptor (beta chain). Its antigen remains unknown. The sample originates from a study of beta chain features in type 1 diabetes. Findings and limits, study-wide: Short templates might get an advantage during PCR, and this would be equal in patients and controls. Comparison showed that naive, central memory and Treg TCRB repertoires appeared more similar among patients than among healthy donors.

The V end was cut by 10 bases, the J end by 4 bases, with 13 bases between. There are 12 residues in the CDR3. CDR1 is MDHEN and CDR2 is SYDVKM in the germline V gene. The isolated RNA, all of it, was reverse transcribed, so expressed TCRB transcripts were what got sequenced. TCRdb's copy holds only in-frame clones and misses some; the assay was immunoSEQ multiplex PCR. Here the sample spans 450,000 to 550,000 clones, 30% being singletons. V usage is TRBV28 and J usage is TRBJ1-2; the D is unclear. Material: naive CD4+ T cells from blood. The clonotype originates from a man aged 18-30 years in good health. The CDR3 DNA reads TGTGCCACGGCAGGTCGTGGCTATGGCTACACCTTC. Protein product: CATAGRGYGYTF.